These 27 T cell receptor beta chains were all obtained from the same sample, sequenced in a study of cytomegalovirus exposure and HLA in healthy donors. Both 60 Vbeta primers and 13 Jbeta primers went into the PCR. Using immunoSEQ multiplex PCR, the repertoire was profiled, and TCRdb retains in-frame clones only, with some absent. The table has some 200,000 clones, under 70% seen once. Sequenced input: PBMCs. Receptors originate from a man between 35 and 55 years old in good health and CMV-seropositive.

This clone was picked up a small number of times. The genes are TRBV7-9 and TRBJ2-2; tentatively, D is TRBD2 (7 bases). CDR3 size: 13 residues. From germline, CDR1 is SEHNR and CDR2 FQNEAQ (reference sequence). The V end lost 6 bases, the J end lost 4 bases, and 9 bases lay between the germline ends. In DNA, the CDR3 is TGTGCCAGCAGGGGGGGGGCCACCGGGGAGCTGTTTTTT. Translation gives CASRGGATGELFF.

This clone has only one observation. The chain carries TRBV6-1 and TRBJ2-7; D remains unclear. Trimming took 2 bases from V and 0 from J, leaving 8 bases between them. This CDR3 is 14 amino acids long. The germline V gene encodes CDR1 MNHNS and CDR2 SASEGT. The DNA of the CDR3 is TGTGCCAGCAGTGAACAGCGCACCTCCTACGAGCAGTACTTC. This codes for CASSEQRTSYEQYF.

The table lists this clone with a count of one. The chain carries TRBV28 and TRBJ2-7; possible D gene TRBD2, 7 bases. Deletions cut 4 bases from V and 4 bases from J, with 14 bases between. The CDR3 loop spans 14 amino acids. Germline V CDR1 and CDR2: MDHEN, SYDVKM. DNA for the CDR3: TGTGCCAGCAGTTGGAGCGGGACACAGTACGAGCAGTACTTC. This translates into CASSWSGTQYEQYF.

On this clone itself: Other nucleotide sequences from this sample produce the same CDR3. The V and J genes are TRBV5-1 and TRBJ2-5; D call uncertain. The CDR3 is 13 residues long. Looked up from germline, CDR1 is SGHRS and CDR2 is YFSETQ. Trimming stripped 0 bases from V and 1 base from J, with 4 bases between. The chain's CDR3 is CASSLGPQETQYF. The CDR3 DNA is TGCGCCAGCAGCTTGGGGCCCCAAGAGACCCAGTACTTC.

The table lists this clone with a few counts. The rearrangement joins TRBV7-9 to TRBJ2-5; 13 bases fit TRBD2. Germline V gene data show CDR1 as SEHNR and CDR2 as FQNEAQ (reference sequence). The CDR3 loop spans 18 amino acids. After removal of 6 bases from V and 2 bases from J, the junction contained 12 bases not matched to a gene. CDR3 DNA: TGTGCCAGCAGTCCTGGAAGACAGACTAGCGGGGGGCAAGAGACCCAGTACTTC. Its translation: CASSPGRQTSGGQETQYF.

The chain joins TRBV18 to TRBJ1-2, with a tentative D call TRBD1 (5 bases). CDR3 size: 18 residues. V shed 4 bases and J shed 6 bases, with 27 bases lying between them. Germline CDR1 is KGHSH and CDR2 is LQKENI. Here the CDR3 reads CASSLVGGNQKKDDGYTF. The CDR3 coding sequence is TGTGCCAGCTCACTCGTCGGGGGGAATCAAAAGAAGGACGATGGCTACACCTTC.

This clone was seen only once. The CDR3 DNA follows: TGTGCCAGCAAGGGGGCCCCCAACCACGCTGAAGCTTTCTTT. Protein sequence: CASKGAPNHAEAFF. The gene calls are TRBV5-5 and TRBJ1-1; 7 bases agree with TRBD1. The CDR3 totals 14 residues. After removal of 6 bases from V and 6 bases from J, the junction contained 11 bases not matched to a gene. Per germline, CDR1 SGHKS and CDR2 YYEKEE (reference sequence). The full variable domain, its missing parts supplied by reference TRBV5-5 and TRBJ1-1, is DAGVTQSPTHLIKTRGQQVTLRCSPISGHKSVSWYQQVLGQGPQFIFQYYEKEERGRGNFPDRFSARQFPNYSSELNVNALLLGDSALYLCASKGAPNHAEAFFGQGTRLTVV.

This clone has only a few counts. The chain links TRBV5-1 to TRBJ2-5, with 7 bases that match TRBD1. The DNA end is a closer match to TRBJ2-7, so the J assignment may be wrong. The CDR3 is 14 residues long. Germline V gene data show CDR1 as SGHRS and CDR2 as YFSETQ. CDR3 nucleotides: TGCGCCAGCAGCCCAAGACAGGGTCTTGGCGAGCAGTACTTC. This codes for CASSPRQGLGEQYF.

This chain uses TRBV11-2 with TRBJ1-1; the D is unclear. V lost 1 base and J lost 0, with 9 bases in between. CDR1 and CDR2 from the germline V gene are SGHAT and FQNNGV. This CDR3 comprises 15 residues. Here the CDR3 reads CASSLVATMNTEAFF. CDR3 sequence (DNA): TGTGCCAGCAGCTTAGTGGCCACCATGAACACTGAAGCTTTCTTT.

The chain combines TRBV6-5 with TRBJ2-3, with 7 bases identical to TRBD1. J lost 6 bases, V lost 2 bases, and 5 bases had no gene match. Germline V lookup: CDR1 MNHEY, CDR2 SVGAGI. The CDR3 consists of 14 residues. The CDR3 bases are TGTGCCAGCAGTTACGACAGGGCCACGGATACGCAGTATTTT. Protein product: CASSYDRATDTQYF.

The CDR3 protein is CASSYGAGGLQGAFF. CDR3 DNA sequence: TGTGCCAGCAGTTACGGGGCAGGGGGGCTTCAAGGAGCTTTCTTT. The chain joins TRBV6-5 to TRBJ1-1, with 7 nucleotides matching TRBD1. The junction had 13 bases not matched to a gene; V was cut back by 2 bases and J by 10 bases. Germline CDR1 MNHEY, CDR2 SVGAGI. This CDR3 spans 15 amino acids.

The chain employs TRBV7-2 and TRBJ1-2, with 8 bases aligning to TRBD1. The J segment lost 0 bases and the V segment lost 1 base, leaving 13 bases of the junction unmatched. Germline assignment: CDR1 SGHTA and CDR2 FQGNSA. The CDR3 runs to 19 residues. CDR3 sequence (DNA): TGTGCCAGCAGCTTAGACTTGTGGCAGGGGGCGATCTCTAACTATGGCTACACCTTC. It translates to CASSLDLWQGAISNYGYTF.

This clone was seen a few times. V is TRBV5-1 and J is TRBJ1-1, with 9 bases lining up with TRBD1. V was pared by 4 bases and J by 0 bases, with 7 bases of the junction left unmatched. Germline CDR1 is SGHRS and CDR2 is YFSETQ. This CDR3 region has 16 residues. The CDR3 loop is CASSARTGAMNTEAFF. In DNA form, the CDR3 reads TGCGCCAGCAGCGCAAGGACAGGGGCTATGAACACTGAAGCTTTCTTT.

V usage is TRBV6-6 and J usage is TRBJ2-3; tentatively, D is TRBD2 (7 bases). The V end was cut by 4 bases, the J end by 1 base, with 15 bases between. CDR3 length equals 16 residues. Germline CDR1 MNHNY, CDR2 SVGAGI (reference sequence). The CDR3 loop reads CASSFGGQGGTDTQYF. As DNA, the CDR3 is TGTGCCAGCAGTTTCGGGGGGCAAGGGGGCACAGATACGCAGTATTTT.

The chain couples TRBV6-6 to TRBJ1-2; D remains ambiguous. CDR1 and CDR2 from the germline V gene are MNHNY and SVGAGI (reference sequence). V lost 0 bases to trimming and J lost 0 bases, with 5 bases between them. This CDR3 comprises 14 residues. The CDR3 DNA follows: TGTGCCAGCAGTTACTCGCCAGCTAACTATGGCTACACCTTC. Protein sequence: CASSYSPANYGYTF.

The chain is built from TRBV19 and TRBJ2-1; 10 bases agree with TRBD1. The CDR3 covers 15 residues. V was pared by 5 bases and J by 4 bases, with 5 bases of the junction left unmatched. The germline gives CDR1 LNHDA, CDR2 SQIVND (reference sequence). CDR3 bases: TGTGCCAGTAGTGACCGGGACAGGGGATACAATGAGCAGTTCTTC. It specifies CASSDRDRGYNEQFF.

This sequence joins TRBV19 and TRBJ1-4, with D tentatively TRBD1 (5 bases). The V end was cut by 5 bases, the J end by 1 base, with 11 bases between. Per the germline V gene, CDR1 is LNHDA and CDR2 is SQIVND (reference sequence). The CDR3 loop spans 15 amino acids. CDR3 nucleotide sequence: TGTGCCAGTAGTCGCCGGGGGGTAACTAATGAAAAACTGTTTTTT. Its translation: CASSRRGVTNEKLFF.

The chain recombines TRBV25-1 with TRBJ2-1; no reliable D call. Germline assignment: CDR1 MGHDK and CDR2 SYGVNS. V lost 7 bases, J lost 6 bases, and 16 bases lay in between. The CDR3 sequence is 14 residues long. The CDR3 loop reads CASIPGQSGNEQFF. As DNA, the CDR3 is TGTGCCAGCATCCCCGGCCAATCAGGCAATGAGCAGTTCTTC.

This clone was counted between two and nine times. The genes are TRBV28 and TRBJ2-5; D ambiguous. The ends were cut back, 3 bases at V and 2 bases at J, with 16 bases in the middle. This CDR3 contains 16 residues. Looked up from germline, CDR1 is MDHEN and CDR2 is SYDVKM. The CDR3 region is CASSFNYRALQETQYF. The CDR3 DNA is TGTGCCAGCAGTTTTAATTACAGAGCCTTGCAAGAGACCCAGTACTTC.

To note about this clone: One end of the junction fails to match germline, which may point to a read error. This sequence joins TRBV7-8 and TRBJ1-1, with D hard to call. Germline assignment: CDR1 SGHVS and CDR2 FQNEAQ. This CDR3 has 13 amino acids. Written as DNA, the CDR3 is TGTGCCGGCAGCCCGTTTTTGCGAACTGAAGCTTTCTTT. This codes for CAGSPFLRTEAFF.

The chain couples TRBV2 to TRBJ1-5; 7 bases fit TRBD1. CDR1 is SNHLY and CDR2 is FYNNEI in the germline V gene. Losses at the gene ends were 7 bases for V and 8 bases for J; bases not matched to a gene: 11. The length of the CDR3 is 14 residues. CDR3 in amino acids: CASKTGAFSEPQHF. In DNA form, the CDR3 reads TGTGCCAGCAAAACAGGGGCCTTCTCGGAGCCCCAGCATTTT.

This chain uses TRBV10-3 with TRBJ1-1; 8 bases fit TRBD1. Germline V lookup: CDR1 ENHRY, CDR2 SYGVKD. Trimming took 8 bases from V and 8 from J; bases not matched to a gene: 4. The CDR3 is 11 residues long. Here the CDR3 reads CAISGTGEAFF. In DNA, the CDR3 is TGTGCCATCTCGGGGACAGGAGAAGCTTTCTTT.

The J gene is TRBJ2-1, the V gene TRBV5-1; 8 bases agree with TRBD1. The germline gives CDR1 SGHRS, CDR2 YFSETQ. The J segment lost 5 bases and the V segment lost 3 bases, leaving 7 bases of the junction unmatched. The CDR3 loop spans 15 amino acids. CDR3 loop: CASSSTPGQDNEQFF. CDR3 nucleotides: TGCGCCAGCAGCTCCACTCCGGGACAGGACAATGAGCAGTTCTTC.

This chain connects TRBV27 to TRBJ2-2, with 11 bases lining up with TRBD2. Trimming took 10 bases from V and 4 from J; bases not matched to a gene: 5. The CDR3 runs 14 residues. Germline assignment: CDR1 MNHEY and CDR2 SMNVEV (reference sequence). The CDR3 reads CANLLAGATGELFF. CDR3 DNA: TGTGCCAACTTACTAGCGGGGGCCACCGGGGAGCTGTTTTTT.

The J gene is TRBJ2-3, the V gene TRBV4-3; weak D call: TRBD1 (6 bases). CDR3 length: 15 amino acids. V gave up 4 bases and J gave up 4 bases, with 15 bases separating them. CDR1 and CDR2 from the germline V gene are LGHNA and YSLEER. This CDR3 is CASSRERGFSDTQYF. CDR3 sequence (DNA): TGCGCCAGCAGCCGAGAGAGGGGGTTTTCAGATACGCAGTATTTT.

The chain joins TRBV4-2 to TRBJ1-3; D gene ambiguous. Germline CDR1 and CDR2: LGHNA and YNFKEQ. CDR3 length: 15 amino acids. Trimming took 1 base from V and 4 from J, leaving 11 bases between them. CDR3 DNA sequence: TGTGCCAGCAGCCAAGGGCTTTGGGCAGGAAACACCATATATTTT. This sequence encodes CASSQGLWAGNTIYF.

The chain uses TRBV27 and TRBJ1-2; D gene uncertain. Germline V gives CDR1 MNHEY, CDR2 SMNVEV (reference sequence). The CDR3 is made up of 13 amino acids. V dropped 5 bases and J dropped 2 bases, with 9 bases sitting between them. CDR3 sequence: CASSPRGNYGYTF. The CDR3 DNA reads TGTGCCAGCAGTCCTCGGGGAAACTATGGCTACACCTTC.